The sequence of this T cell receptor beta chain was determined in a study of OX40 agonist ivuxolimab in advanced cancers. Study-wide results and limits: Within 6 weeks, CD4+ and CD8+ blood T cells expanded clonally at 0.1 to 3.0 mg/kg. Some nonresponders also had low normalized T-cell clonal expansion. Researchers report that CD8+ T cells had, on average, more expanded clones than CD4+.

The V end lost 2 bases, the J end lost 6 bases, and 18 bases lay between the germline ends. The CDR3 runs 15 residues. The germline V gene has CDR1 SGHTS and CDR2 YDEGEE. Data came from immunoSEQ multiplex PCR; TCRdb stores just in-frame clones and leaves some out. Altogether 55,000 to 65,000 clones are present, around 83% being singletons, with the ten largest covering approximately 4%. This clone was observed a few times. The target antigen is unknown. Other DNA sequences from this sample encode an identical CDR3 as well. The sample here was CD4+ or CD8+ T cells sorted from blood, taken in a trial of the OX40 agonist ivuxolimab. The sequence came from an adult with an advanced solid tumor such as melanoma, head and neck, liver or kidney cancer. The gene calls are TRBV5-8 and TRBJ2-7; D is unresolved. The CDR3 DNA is TGTGCCAGCAGCTTCCCCTCCGCCGCACCAACCGAGCAGTACTTC. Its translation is CASSFPSAAPTEQYF.